The 28 T cell receptor beta chains below come from one sample, sequenced in a study of blood T cells in healthy people across ages. A second PCR, run for about 7 to 12 cycles, used a sample-barcoded 5' primer plus a J-beta primer mix. TCRdb independently ran MiXCR on the 5' RACE reads; one entry per CDR3 protein. The repertoire holds hundreds of thousands of distinct CDR3 sequences, with roughly 60% as singletons. Source material: blood. The receptors shown here come from a man aged 30-40 years in good health.

The gene calls are TRBV30 and TRBJ1-2; a possible D gene is TRBD1 (6 bases). V was trimmed by 0 bases and J by 8 bases, leaving 10 bases between them. The CDR3 length is 12 residues. Germline lookup yields CDR1 GTSNPN and CDR2 SVGIG (reference sequence). The CDR3 DNA sequence: TGTGCCTGGAGTGTAGGACAGCCCGGCTACACCTTC. Its translation is CAWSVGQPGYTF.

This clonotype was recorded at least ten times. The chain recombines TRBV7-2 with TRBJ2-5; no clear D gene. Trimming cost V 3 bases and J 2 bases, with 7 bases left between them. The CDR3 is 13 residues long. Germline V gives CDR1 SGHTA, CDR2 FQGNSA. CDR3 sequence reads: CASSFTGQETQYF. DNA for the CDR3: TGTGCCAGCAGCTTTACTGGTCAAGAGACCCAGTACTTC.

The chain joins TRBV20-1 to TRBJ1-6; D not resolved. Per germline, CDR1 DFQATT and CDR2 SNEGSKA (reference sequence). Trimming took 0 bases from V and 9 from J, leaving 18 bases between them. CDR3 length: 16 residues. The CDR3 region has the DNA TGCAGTGCTAGAGATCCCAAACAGACCTCGGGTTCACCCCTCCACTTT. Translation gives CSARDPKQTSGSPLHF.

This chain connects TRBV10-3 to TRBJ2-2; D possibly corresponds to TRBD1 (5 bases). Germline V gives CDR1 ENHRY, CDR2 SYGVKD. This CDR3 spans 14 amino acids. Deletions cut 4 bases from V and 3 bases from J, with 9 bases between. This CDR3 reads CAISVQGYTGELFF. The CDR3 DNA sequence: TGTGCCATCAGTGTGCAGGGATACACCGGGGAGCTGTTTTTT.

CDR3 coding DNA: TGTGCCAGCACCGGGGGACTAGCGGCCACAGATACGCAGTATTTT. Translated, it gives CASTGGLAATDTQYF. The chain links TRBV27 to TRBJ2-3; 11 bases map to TRBD2. V lost 7 bases to trimming and J lost 2 bases; unmatched junction nucleotides: 5. This CDR3 comprises 15 residues. In germline, CDR1 is MNHEY, CDR2 SMNVEV (reference sequence).

The genes are TRBV7-9 and TRBJ1-2; D gene ambiguous. Trimming took 1 base from V and 7 from J, leaving 10 bases between them. Germline lookup yields CDR1 SEHNR and CDR2 FQNEAQ (reference sequence). This CDR3 has 13 amino acids. The CDR3 here is CASSLGFTAGYTF. The CDR3 DNA follows: TGTGCCAGCAGCTTAGGGTTTACGGCTGGCTACACCTTC.

A word on this clonotype: One end of the junction is discordant with germline, which a read error may explain. The CDR3 DNA follows: TGTGCCGGCAGCCAAGAGGCGGGTAGCAATCAGCCCCAGCATTTT. Amino acids: CAGSQEAGSNQPQHF. V is TRBV4-2 and J is TRBJ1-5; D ambiguous. Germline V lookup: CDR1 LGHNA, CDR2 YNFKEQ. The CDR3 loop spans 15 amino acids.

The chain uses TRBV29-1 and TRBJ2-7, with TRBD2 matching 8 bases. The J call may be in error: the DNA end matches TRBJ2-1 better. From germline, CDR1 is SQVTM and CDR2 ANQGSEA. This CDR3 has 13 amino acids. The DNA for the CDR3 is TGCAGCGTTGTACGAGCGGGAGCCGGGGAGCAGTTCTTC. It is translated as CSVVRAGAGEQFF.

This clonotype was found once. The chain employs TRBV20-1 and TRBJ1-1; 8 nucleotides match TRBD1. The CDR3 has 14 amino acids. J lost 4 bases, V lost 3 bases, and 7 bases had no gene match. Germline V gene lookup returns CDR1 DFQATT and CDR2 SNEGSKA (reference sequence). The CDR3 sequence: CSARRTGMGTEAFF. DNA for the CDR3: TGCAGTGCTAGGCGGACAGGGATGGGCACTGAAGCTTTCTTT.

J is TRBJ2-3 and V is TRBV20-1; D is ambiguous. The germline V gene encodes CDR1 DFQATT and CDR2 SNEGSKA (reference sequence). Trimming left V 0 bases short and J 2 bases short, with 18 bases between. The CDR3 has 17 amino acids. The CDR3 DNA reads as TGCAGTGCTAGAGACAAGGTTAGGGCTAGGGCCACAGATACGCAGTATTTT. It specifies CSARDKVRARATDTQYF.

This chain connects TRBV29-1 to TRBJ1-2; D remains ambiguous. Germline CDR1 reads SQVTM; CDR2 reads ANQGSEA. The CDR3 spans 15 residues. V dropped 2 bases and J dropped 5 bases, with 18 bases sitting between them. CDR3 protein: CSVEPERLYQYGYTF. The CDR3 DNA reads TGCAGCGTTGAACCGGAGAGACTTTACCAATATGGCTACACCTTC.

The rearrangement joins TRBV2 to TRBJ2-7; TRBD1 or TRBD2 may be the D gene (5 bases each). V was clipped by 7 bases and J by 4 bases, with 17 bases between them. The CDR3 loop spans 14 amino acids. Germline CDR1 reads SNHLY; CDR2 reads FYNNEI. In DNA, the CDR3 is TGTGCCAGCACCCCAGGGTATGGACTTTACGAGCAGTACTTC. This codes for CASTPGYGLYEQYF.

The chain recombines TRBV12-3 or TRBV12-4 with TRBJ2-3; 8 bases are shared with TRBD2. This CDR3 has 16 amino acids. V dropped 4 bases and J dropped 6; count of bases not matched to a gene: 12. The CDR3: CASSSRLAGSSDTQYF. CDR3 DNA: TGTGCCAGCAGTTCCAGGCTAGCGGGTTCTTCGGATACGCAGTATTTT.

V and J are TRBV7-2 and TRBJ1-2, with no clear D. The CDR3 consists of 16 residues. Germline values: CDR1 SGHTA, CDR2 FQGNSA. Trimming removed 3 bases at V and 7 bases at J, with 21 bases between. This CDR3 is CASSFKGFDLGSGYTF. The DNA of the CDR3 is TGTGCCAGCAGCTTTAAGGGTTTTGACCTAGGGAGTGGCTACACCTTC.

This clonotype was picked up a small number of times. The chain's CDR3 is CSVSSGHTDTQYF. The CDR3 DNA sequence: TGCAGCGTGTCGAGCGGGCACACAGATACGCAGTATTTT. The chain couples TRBV29-1 to TRBJ2-3, with D perhaps TRBD2 (6 bases). CDR1 is SQVTM, CDR2 ANQGSEA, per germline. The CDR3 consists of 13 residues. V was cut by 6 bases and J by 2 bases, with 12 bases left in between.

This clonotype was seen a handful of times. The chain joins TRBV2 to TRBJ2-5; no firm D call. V lost 7 bases, J lost 3 bases, and 12 bases lay in between. Per the germline V gene, CDR1 is SNHLY and CDR2 is FYNNEI. CDR3 length: 13 residues. In nucleotides, the CDR3 is TGTGCCAGCACAAGGGTACCAAAAGAGACCCAGTACTTC. It encodes CASTRVPKETQYF.

This clonotype has only a few counts. This chain links TRBV29-1 with TRBJ2-3, with D possibly matching TRBD1 (6 bases). Germline values: CDR1 SQVTM, CDR2 ANQGSEA. The CDR3 has 16 residues. The ends were cut back, 1 base at V and 3 bases at J, with 17 bases in the middle. CDR3 in amino acids: CSVEVTTGFGTDTQYF. The CDR3 DNA is TGCAGCGTTGAAGTGACCACAGGGTTTGGTACAGATACGCAGTATTTT.

The chain uses TRBV2 and TRBJ2-3, with 7 bases fitting TRBD2. The CDR3 consists of 14 residues. Germline lookup yields CDR1 SNHLY and CDR2 FYNNEI. The ends lost 7 bases at V and 0 bases at J; junction bases unmatched: 4. Here the CDR3 reads CASNSGESTDTQYF. The CDR3 DNA reads TGTGCCAGCAACAGCGGGGAAAGCACAGATACGCAGTATTTT.

This CDR3 reads CSASHPSGAGGYTF. The CDR3 DNA sequence: TGCAGTGCTAGTCATCCGTCGGGAGCGGGCGGCTACACCTTC. The chain is built from TRBV20-1 and TRBJ1-2; D call uncertain. Per germline, CDR1 DFQATT and CDR2 SNEGSKA (reference sequence). CDR3 length: 14 amino acids. Trimming cost V 3 bases and J 8 bases, with 19 bases left between them.

The chain couples TRBV6-5 to TRBJ2-7, with 10 nucleotides matching TRBD2. Germline V gene lookup returns CDR1 MNHEY and CDR2 SVGAGI. This CDR3 spans 18 amino acids. With V trimmed by 0 bases and J by 2 bases, 10 bases remained unmatched. The CDR3 loop is CASSYSGTLAGEAYEQYF. CDR3 nucleotides: TGTGCCAGCAGTTACTCGGGGACGCTAGCGGGAGAAGCCTACGAGCAGTACTTC.

The chain has TRBV5-6 and TRBJ2-4; 9 positions match TRBD1. The J call may be incorrect, as the DNA end agrees better with TRBJ2-7. Germline V gene data show CDR1 as SGHDT and CDR2 as YYEEEE. This CDR3 is 13 amino acids long. CDR3 protein: CASSVGQGTEQYF. For the CDR3, the DNA is TGTGCCAGCAGCGTGGGACAGGGAACCGAGCAGTACTTC.

The chain uses TRBV18 and TRBJ2-5; possibly TRBD2 for D (5 bases). The germline V gene has CDR1 KGHSH and CDR2 LQKENI. The V end was cut by 8 bases, the J end by 1 base, with 11 bases between. The CDR3 spans 13 residues. In DNA, the CDR3 is TGTGCCAGCCAGTTAGGACTCCAAGAGACCCAGTACTTC. It is translated as CASQLGLQETQYF.

This clonotype appeared a few times. The rearrangement joins TRBV20-1 to TRBJ2-5, with 14 bases that match TRBD2. The CDR3 extends over 15 amino acids. Germline lookup yields CDR1 DFQATT and CDR2 SNEGSKA (reference sequence). V dropped 6 bases and J dropped 5; count of bases not matched to a gene: 8. The CDR3 protein is CSAPGTSGSLETQYF. As DNA, the CDR3 is TGCAGTGCGCCCGGGACTAGCGGGAGTTTGGAGACCCAGTACTTC.

The CDR3 DNA is TGCGCCAGCAGCGAGGGACAGGGGAACAATGAGCAGTTCTTC. It encodes CASSEGQGNNEQFF. The V gene is TRBV5-1, the J gene TRBJ2-1; 10 bases line up with TRBD1. The CDR3 sequence is 14 residues long. Germline V CDR1 and CDR2: SGHRS, YFSETQ. J was trimmed by 5 bases and V by 4 bases; bases with no gene match: 3.

In DNA, the CDR3 is TGCAGCGTTGAAGACCCCACCGCGGGACTAGCGGGGGGCGCATGGCAGTTCTTC. This translates into CSVEDPTAGLAGGAWQFF. V is TRBV29-1 and J is TRBJ2-1; 15 nucleotides line up with TRBD2. The trim removed 0 bases at V and 12 bases at J, leaving 15 bases unmatched. There are 18 residues in the CDR3. The germline V gene has CDR1 SQVTM and CDR2 ANQGSEA.

The chain links TRBV29-1 to TRBJ2-7; 8 bases line up with TRBD1. CDR3 length: 12 residues. Germline V gene sequence: CDR1 SQVTM, CDR2 ANQGSEA. The ends lost 6 bases at V and 2 bases at J; junction bases unmatched: 3. The CDR3 region is CSVEQGAYEQYF. The DNA for the CDR3 is TGCAGCGTCGAACAGGGGGCCTACGAGCAGTACTTC.

This clonotype has only a few counts. The chain joins TRBV12-3 or TRBV12-4 to TRBJ2-5; D ambiguous. This CDR3 has 12 residues. The V gene lost 7 bases and the J gene lost 2 bases, with 8 bases spanning the gap. The CDR3 sequence: CASTRGQETQYF. Written as DNA, the CDR3 is TGTGCCAGCACCCGAGGTCAAGAGACCCAGTACTTC.

There are a few counts of this clonotype. The chain is built from TRBV14 and TRBJ2-1; the D gene is possibly TRBD2 (6 bases). The CDR3 extends over 15 amino acids. Germline values: CDR1 SGHDN, CDR2 FVKESK. Trimming took off 4 bases at V and 7 bases at J, with 17 bases between the two ends. DNA for the CDR3: TGTGCCAGCAGCCTTCTAGGGGAGGAGCGGAATGAGCAGTTCTTC. Translating gives CASSLLGEERNEQFF.